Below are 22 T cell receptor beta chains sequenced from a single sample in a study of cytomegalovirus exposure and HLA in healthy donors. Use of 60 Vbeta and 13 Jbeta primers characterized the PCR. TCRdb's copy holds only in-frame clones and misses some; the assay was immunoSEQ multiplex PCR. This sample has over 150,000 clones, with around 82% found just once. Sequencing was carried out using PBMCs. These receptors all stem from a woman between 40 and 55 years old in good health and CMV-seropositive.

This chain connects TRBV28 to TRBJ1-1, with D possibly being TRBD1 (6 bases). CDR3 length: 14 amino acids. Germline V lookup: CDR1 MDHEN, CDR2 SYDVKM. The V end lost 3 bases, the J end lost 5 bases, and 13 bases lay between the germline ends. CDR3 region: CASSFGGPGTEAFF. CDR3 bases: TGTGCCAGCAGTTTCGGGGGGCCTGGGACTGAAGCTTTCTTT.

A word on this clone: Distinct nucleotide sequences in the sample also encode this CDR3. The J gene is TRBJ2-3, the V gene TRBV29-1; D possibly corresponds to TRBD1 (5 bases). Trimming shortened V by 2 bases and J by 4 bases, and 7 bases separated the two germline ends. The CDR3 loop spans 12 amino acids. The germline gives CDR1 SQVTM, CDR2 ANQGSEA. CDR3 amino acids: CSVERGADTQYF. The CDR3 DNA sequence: TGCAGCGTTGAAAGGGGTGCAGATACGCAGTATTTT.

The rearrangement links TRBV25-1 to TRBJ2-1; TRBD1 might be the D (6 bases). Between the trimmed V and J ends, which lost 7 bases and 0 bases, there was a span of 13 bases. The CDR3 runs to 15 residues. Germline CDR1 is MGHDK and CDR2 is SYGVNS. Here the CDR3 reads CASKKGQNSYNEQFF. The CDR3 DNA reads TGTGCCAGCAAGAAAGGACAGAACTCCTACAATGAGCAGTTCTTC.

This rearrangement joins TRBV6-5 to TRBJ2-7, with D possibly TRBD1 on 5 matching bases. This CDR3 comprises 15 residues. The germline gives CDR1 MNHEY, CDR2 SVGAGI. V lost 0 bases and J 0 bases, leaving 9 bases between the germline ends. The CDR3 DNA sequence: TGTGCCAGCAGTTACTCGACAGACGGCTCCTACGAGCAGTACTTC. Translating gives CASSYSTDGSYEQYF.

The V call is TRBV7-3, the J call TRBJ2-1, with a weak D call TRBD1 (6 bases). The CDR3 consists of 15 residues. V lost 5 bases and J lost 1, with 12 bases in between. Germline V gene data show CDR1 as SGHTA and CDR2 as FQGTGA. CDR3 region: CASSNDRSSYNEQFF. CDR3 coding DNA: TGTGCCAGCAGCAACGACAGGTCATCCTACAATGAGCAGTTCTTC.

The CDR3 DNA sequence: TGTGCCAGCAGGGCCGGGACTAACAATGAGCAGTTCTTC. It codes for CASRAGTNNEQFF. The chain employs TRBV7-3 and TRBJ2-1; TRBD2 matches 7 bases. V gave up 6 bases and J gave up 5 bases; unmatched junction bases: 4. The CDR3 is 13 amino acids. The germline gives CDR1 SGHTA, CDR2 FQGTGA.

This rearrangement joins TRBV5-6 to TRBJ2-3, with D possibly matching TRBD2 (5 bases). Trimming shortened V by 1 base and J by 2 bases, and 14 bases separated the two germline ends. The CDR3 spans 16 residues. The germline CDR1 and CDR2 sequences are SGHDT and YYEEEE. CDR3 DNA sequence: TGTGCCAGCAGCTTGAGAAGCGGAGCCCTCACAGATACGCAGTATTTT. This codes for CASSLRSGALTDTQYF.

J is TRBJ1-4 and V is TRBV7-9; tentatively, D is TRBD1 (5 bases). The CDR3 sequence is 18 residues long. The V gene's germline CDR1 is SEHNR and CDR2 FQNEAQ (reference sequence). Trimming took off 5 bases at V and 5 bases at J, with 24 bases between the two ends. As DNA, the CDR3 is TGTGCCAGCAGCGCCCCCCGGGGGGGGGTAGGTGGGAATGAAAAACTGTTTTTT. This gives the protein CASSAPRGGVGGNEKLFF.

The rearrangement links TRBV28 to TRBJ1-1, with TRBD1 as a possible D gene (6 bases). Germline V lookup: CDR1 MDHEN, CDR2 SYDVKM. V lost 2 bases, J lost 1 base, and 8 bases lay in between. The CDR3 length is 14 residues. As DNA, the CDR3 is TGTGCCAGCAGTTTAGGGACATGGAACACTGAAGCTTTCTTT. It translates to CASSLGTWNTEAFF. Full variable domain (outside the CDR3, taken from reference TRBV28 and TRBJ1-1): DVKVTQSSRYLVKRTGEKVFLECVQDMDHENMFWYRQDPGLGLRLIYFSYDVKMKEKGDIPEGYSVSREKKERFSLILESASTNQTSMYLCASSLGTWNTEAFFGQGTRLTVV.

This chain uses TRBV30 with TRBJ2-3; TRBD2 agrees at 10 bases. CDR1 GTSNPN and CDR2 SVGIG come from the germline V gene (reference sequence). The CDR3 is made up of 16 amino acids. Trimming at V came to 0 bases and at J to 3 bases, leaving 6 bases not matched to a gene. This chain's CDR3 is CAWSVKASGSTDTQYF. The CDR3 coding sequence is TGTGCCTGGAGTGTAAAAGCTAGCGGGAGTACAGATACGCAGTATTTT.

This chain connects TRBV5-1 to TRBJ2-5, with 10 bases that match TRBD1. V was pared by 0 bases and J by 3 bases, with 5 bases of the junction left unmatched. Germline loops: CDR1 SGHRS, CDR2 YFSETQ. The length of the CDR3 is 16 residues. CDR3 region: CASSLGQGQGKETQYF. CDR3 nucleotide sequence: TGCGCCAGCAGCTTGGGCCAGGGACAGGGGAAAGAGACCCAGTACTTC. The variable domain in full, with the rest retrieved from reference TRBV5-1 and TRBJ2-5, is KAGVTQTPRYLIKTRGQQVTLSCSPISGHRSVSWYQQTPGQGLQFLFEYFSETQRNKGNFPGRFSGRQFSNSRSEMNVSTLELGDSALYLCASSLGQGQGKETQYFGPGTRLLVL.

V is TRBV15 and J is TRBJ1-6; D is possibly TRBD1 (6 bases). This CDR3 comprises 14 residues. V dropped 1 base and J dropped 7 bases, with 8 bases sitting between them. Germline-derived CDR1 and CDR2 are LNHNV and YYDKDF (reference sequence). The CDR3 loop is CATSRARGNSPLHF. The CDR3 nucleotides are TGTGCCACCAGCAGAGCCAGGGGCAATTCACCCCTCCACTTT.

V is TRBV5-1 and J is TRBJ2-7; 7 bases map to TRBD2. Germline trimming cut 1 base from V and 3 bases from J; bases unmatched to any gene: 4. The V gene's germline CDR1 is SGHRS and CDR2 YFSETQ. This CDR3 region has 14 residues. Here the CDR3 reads CASSLTGGFYEQYF. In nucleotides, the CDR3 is TGCGCCAGCAGCTTGACGGGAGGTTTCTACGAGCAGTACTTC.

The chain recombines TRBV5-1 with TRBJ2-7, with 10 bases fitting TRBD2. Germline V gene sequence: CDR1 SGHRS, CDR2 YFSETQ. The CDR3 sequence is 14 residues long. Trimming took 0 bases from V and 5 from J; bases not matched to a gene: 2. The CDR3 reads CASSLGLAGDEQYF. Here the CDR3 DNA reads TGCGCCAGCAGCTTGGGGCTAGCGGGAGACGAGCAGTACTTC.

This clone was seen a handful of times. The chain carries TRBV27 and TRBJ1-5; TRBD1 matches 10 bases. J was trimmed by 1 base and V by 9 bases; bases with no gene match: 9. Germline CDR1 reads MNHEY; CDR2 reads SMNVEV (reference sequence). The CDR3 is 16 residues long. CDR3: CASSPGGQGSNQPQHF. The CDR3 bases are TGTGCCAGTTCCCCTGGGGGACAGGGGAGCAATCAGCCCCAGCATTTT.

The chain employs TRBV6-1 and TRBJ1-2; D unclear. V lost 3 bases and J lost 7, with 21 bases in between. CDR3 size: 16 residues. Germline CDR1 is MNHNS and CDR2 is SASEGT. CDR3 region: CASSDRLGVRPRGYTF. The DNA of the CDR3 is TGTGCCAGCAGTGACCGCTTGGGAGTCAGGCCGCGTGGCTACACCTTC.

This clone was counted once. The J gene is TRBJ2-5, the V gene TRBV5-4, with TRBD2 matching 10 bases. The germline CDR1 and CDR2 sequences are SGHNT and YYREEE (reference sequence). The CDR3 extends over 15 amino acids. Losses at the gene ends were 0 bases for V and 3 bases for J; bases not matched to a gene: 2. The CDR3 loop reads CASSLASGRKETQYF. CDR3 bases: TGTGCCAGCAGCTTGGCTAGCGGGAGAAAAGAGACCCAGTACTTC.

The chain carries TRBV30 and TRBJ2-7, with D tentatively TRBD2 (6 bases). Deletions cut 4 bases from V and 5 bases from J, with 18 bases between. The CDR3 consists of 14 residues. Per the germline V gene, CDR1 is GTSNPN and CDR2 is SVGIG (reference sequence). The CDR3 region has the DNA TGTGCCTGGAAGCCTAGTCTAGCGAGGGACGAGCAGTACTTC. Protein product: CAWKPSLARDEQYF.

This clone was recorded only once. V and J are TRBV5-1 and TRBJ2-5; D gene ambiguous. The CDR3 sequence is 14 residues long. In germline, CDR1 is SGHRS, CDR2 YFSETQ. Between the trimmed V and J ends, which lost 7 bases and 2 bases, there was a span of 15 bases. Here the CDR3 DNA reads TGCGCCAGCTCCGAGAATAGCCCTCAAGAGACCCAGTACTTC. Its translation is CASSENSPQETQYF.

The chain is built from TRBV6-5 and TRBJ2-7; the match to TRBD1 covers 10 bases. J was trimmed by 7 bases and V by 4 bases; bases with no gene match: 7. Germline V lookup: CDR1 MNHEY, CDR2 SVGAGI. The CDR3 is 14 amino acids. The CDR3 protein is CASSWTAGQGEQYF. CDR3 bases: TGTGCCAGCAGTTGGACAGCGGGACAGGGGGAGCAGTACTTC.

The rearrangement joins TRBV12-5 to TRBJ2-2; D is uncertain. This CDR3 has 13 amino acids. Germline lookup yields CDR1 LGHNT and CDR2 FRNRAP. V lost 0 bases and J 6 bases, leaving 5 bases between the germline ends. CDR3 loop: CASGLVPAGELFF. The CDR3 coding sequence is TGTGCTAGTGGTTTGGTACCGGCCGGGGAGCTGTTTTTT.

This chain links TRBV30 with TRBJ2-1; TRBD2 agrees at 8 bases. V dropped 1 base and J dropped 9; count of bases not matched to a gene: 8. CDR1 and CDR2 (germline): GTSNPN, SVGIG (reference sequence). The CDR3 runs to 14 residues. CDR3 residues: CAWSAREGYGEQFF. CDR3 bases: TGTGCCTGGAGTGCTCGGGAGGGCTACGGTGAGCAGTTCTTC.